These 22 T cell receptor beta chains originate from one sample sequenced in a study of blood T cell repertoires in COVID-19. Assay: immunoSEQ multiplex PCR; the TCRdb copy retains only in-frame clones and omits some. The sample has about 250,000 clones, 70% to 90% seen once; the top ten hold 0.85% to 0.9%. The sequenced sample consisted of peripheral blood. The source of these receptors is a human donor with COVID-19, enrolled during active disease. The donor label of this sample is uncertain.

The chain recombines TRBV2 with TRBJ1-5, with D unclear. The V and J ends lost 3 bases and 1 base respectively, with 10 bases between them. The CDR3 runs to 15 residues. Germline lookup yields CDR1 SNHLY and CDR2 FYNNEI. Here the CDR3 reads CASSDEGASNQPQHF. CDR3 bases: TGTGCCAGCAGTGATGAGGGAGCGAGCAATCAGCCCCAGCATTTT.

V and J are TRBV29-1 and TRBJ2-7; possible D gene TRBD1, 6 bases. CDR1 is SQVTM and CDR2 is ANQGSEA in the germline V gene. This CDR3 has 12 residues. Trimming took 2 bases from V and 2 from J, leaving 7 bases between them. The CDR3 DNA reads TGCAGCGTTGAAAGGGACACCTACGAGCAGTACTTC. The encoded protein is CSVERDTYEQYF.

The rearrangement uses TRBV19 and TRBJ2-1, with 9 bases aligning to TRBD2. This CDR3 comprises 14 residues. Trimming cost V 3 bases and J 6 bases; bases outside gene matches: 3. CDR1 and CDR2 (germline): LNHDA, SQIVND (reference sequence). The CDR3 loop is CASSIRSGGNEQFF. Here the CDR3 DNA reads TGTGCCAGTAGTATTCGTAGCGGGGGCAATGAGCAGTTCTTC.

This clone came up a few times. The CDR3 DNA sequence: TGTGCCAGCAGTTCCGGGATTTTGCTTATCTATGGCTACACCTTC. Its translation is CASSSGILLIYGYTF. J is TRBJ1-2 and V is TRBV28; no definite D call. Between the trimmed V and J ends, which lost 4 bases and 4 bases, there was a span of 16 bases. The CDR3 is 15 amino acids. Germline CDR1 reads MDHEN; CDR2 reads SYDVKM.

Here the CDR3 reads CASSSSGTAYTGELFF. DNA for the CDR3: TGTGCCAGCAGCTCATCCGGGACTGCGTACACCGGGGAGCTGTTTTTT. The rearrangement uses TRBV7-3 and TRBJ2-2; D might be TRBD2 (6 bases). Germline V lookup: CDR1 SGHTA, CDR2 FQGTGA. V was trimmed by 4 bases and J by 3 bases, leaving 15 bases between them. The CDR3 loop spans 16 amino acids.

The chain links TRBV28 to TRBJ1-1; 9 nucleotides agree with TRBD1. The junction had 11 bases not matched to a gene; V was cut back by 10 bases and J by 8 bases. This CDR3 has 13 amino acids. The germline V gene has CDR1 MDHEN and CDR2 SYDVKM. The CDR3 protein is CAIPGQGPGEAFF. CDR3 in DNA: TGTGCCATCCCGGGACAGGGCCCAGGGGAAGCTTTCTTT.

This clone was recorded a few times. The CDR3 loop reads CASSSTGQGGELFF. Here the CDR3 DNA reads TGCGCCAGCAGCTCTACAGGGCAAGGCGGGGAGCTGTTTTTT. V usage is TRBV5-1 and J usage is TRBJ2-2; D is perhaps TRBD1 (6 bases). V lost 3 bases and J lost 7, with 13 bases in between. The germline V gene encodes CDR1 SGHRS and CDR2 YFSETQ. The CDR3 totals 14 residues.

The genes are TRBV14 and TRBJ1-6, with D unresolved. CDR1 SGHDN and CDR2 FVKESK come from the germline V gene. Trimming shortened V by 0 bases and J by 7 bases, and 7 bases separated the two germline ends. This CDR3 contains 14 residues. The CDR3 loop is CASSQDLENSPLHF. The CDR3 DNA reads TGTGCCAGCAGCCAAGATCTGGAGAATTCACCCCTCCACTTT.

In this sample, this clone turned up once. The chain has TRBV2 and TRBJ2-4; 7 bases line up with TRBD1. V lost 6 bases and J lost 8; bases outside the gene matches: 10. This CDR3 spans 14 amino acids. Germline assignment: CDR1 SNHLY and CDR2 FYNNEI. CDR3 sequence (DNA): TGTGCCAGCAGCCCCATGAAGGGGGCATACATTCAGTACTTC. Translating gives CASSPMKGAYIQYF.

The chain uses TRBV11-2 and TRBJ1-2; D gene ambiguous. Germline V gene lookup returns CDR1 SGHAT and CDR2 FQNNGV. This CDR3 is built from 14 residues. V gave up 5 bases and J gave up 4 bases, with 14 bases separating them. In DNA form, the CDR3 reads TGTGCCAGCAGCCAGGATGCAGCCATCTATGGCTACACCTTC. Its translation is CASSQDAAIYGYTF.

The CDR3 coding sequence is TGTGCCTGGAGAAGGGGGGGGGCAGGAGATACGCAGTATTTT. Encoded protein: CAWRRGGAGDTQYF. The chain uses TRBV30 and TRBJ2-3, with a weak D call TRBD2 (7 bases). CDR1 GTSNPN and CDR2 SVGIG come from the germline V gene (reference sequence). The V end lost 3 bases, the J end lost 5 bases, and 15 bases lay between the germline ends. The CDR3 contains 14 residues.

The rearrangement joins TRBV7-8 to TRBJ1-2; D perhaps matches TRBD1 (5 bases). Germline V gene data show CDR1 as SGHVS and CDR2 as FQNEAQ. V was cut by 0 bases and J by 6 bases, with 14 bases left in between. The CDR3 length is 15 residues. This CDR3 reads CASSLAGGGTDGYTF. The DNA of the CDR3 is TGTGCCAGCAGCTTAGCGGGTGGGGGGACTGATGGCTACACCTTC.

This sequence joins TRBV19 and TRBJ2-2; TRBD2 agrees at 9 bases. The CDR3 spans 18 residues. After removal of 0 bases from V and 4 bases from J, the junction contained 9 bases not matched to a gene. Germline V gene data show CDR1 as LNHDA and CDR2 as SQIVND (reference sequence). DNA for the CDR3: TGTGCCAGTAGTATAGAACAAAGACTAGCGGAGTTCACCGGGGAGCTGTTTTTT. The encoded protein is CASSIEQRLAEFTGELFF.

The V call is TRBV7-9, the J call TRBJ2-1; maybe TRBD1 (6 bases). There are 15 residues in the CDR3. Trimming removed 2 bases from V and 7 bases from J, with 15 bases in between. Germline CDR1 is SEHNR and CDR2 is FQNEAQ (reference sequence). As DNA, the CDR3 is TGTGCCAGCAGCTTACCCCCGACAGGCTTAAATGAGCAGTTCTTC. Protein product: CASSLPPTGLNEQFF. Variable domain in full (rest from reference TRBV7-9 and TRBJ2-1): DTGVSQNPRHKITKRGQNVTFRCDPISEHNRLYWYRQTLGQGPEFLTYFQNEAQLEKSRLLSDRFSAERPKGSFSTLEIQRTEQGDSAMYLCASSLPPTGLNEQFFGPGTRLTVL.

This clone has just a few counts. This sequence joins TRBV28 and TRBJ1-2; D not certain. Trimming cost V 3 bases and J 5 bases, with 10 bases left between them. The CDR3 is made up of 13 amino acids. CDR1 MDHEN and CDR2 SYDVKM come from the germline V gene. Here the CDR3 DNA reads TGTGCCAGCAGTTTCCCAAGGACTTATGGCTACACCTTC. Its protein is CASSFPRTYGYTF.

The rearrangement links TRBV9 to TRBJ1-5, with 10 bases aligning to TRBD1. CDR3 size: 15 residues. CDR1 and CDR2 from the germline V gene are SGDLS and YYNGEE. After removal of 3 bases from V and 3 bases from J, the junction contained 3 bases not matched to a gene. CDR3 sequence: CASSGTGGFNQPQHF. The CDR3 coding sequence is TGTGCCAGCAGCGGGACAGGGGGGTTCAATCAGCCCCAGCATTTT. Looking up the rest from reference TRBV9 and TRBJ1-5 gives the full variable domain: DSGVTQTPKHLITATGQRVTLRCSPRSGDLSVYWYQQSLDQGLQFLIQYYNGEERAKGNILERFSAQQFPDLHSELNLSSLELGDSALYFCASSGTGGFNQPQHFGDGTRLSIL.

The chain carries TRBV15 and TRBJ1-2, with unresolved D. The V gene lost 1 base and the J gene lost 12 bases, with 24 bases spanning the gap. Germline loops: CDR1 LNHNV, CDR2 YYDKDF (reference sequence). This CDR3 has 16 residues. The CDR3 protein is CATSRGGSGDGASHTF. Here the CDR3 DNA reads TGTGCCACCAGCAGAGGAGGTTCGGGCGACGGAGCTAGCCACACCTTC.

This clone was counted between two and nine times. The same CDR3 also results from other DNA sequences found in this sample. V gene TRBV7-8 combines with J gene TRBJ1-2; 10 bases map to TRBD1. The V and J ends lost 4 bases and 1 base, in that order; junction bases with no gene match: 3. The CDR3 runs 15 residues. Germline CDR1 SGHVS, CDR2 FQNEAQ. The CDR3 sequence: CASSSRTGGNYGYTF. CDR3 DNA sequence: TGTGCCAGCAGCTCTCGGACAGGGGGTAACTATGGCTACACCTTC.

This chain links TRBV6-1 with TRBJ1-1; D uncertain. There are 12 residues in the CDR3. Germline CDR1 is MNHNS and CDR2 is SASEGT. Deletions cut 3 bases from V and 8 bases from J, with 10 bases between. The CDR3 DNA is TGTGCCAGCAGTGACGCGTTAGTCGAAGCTTTCTTT. It yields the protein CASSDALVEAFF.

The chain employs TRBV19 and TRBJ2-7; TRBD2 might be the D (6 bases). Trimming shortened V by 5 bases and J by 6 bases, and 8 bases separated the two germline ends. This CDR3 comprises 11 residues. Germline values: CDR1 LNHDA, CDR2 SQIVND (reference sequence). Written as DNA, the CDR3 is TGTGCCAGTAGTGGGAGGTCCGAGCAGTACTTC. It specifies CASSGRSEQYF.

The chain employs TRBV20-1 and TRBJ2-1, with 8 bases aligning to TRBD2. This CDR3 contains 11 residues. Germline V lookup: CDR1 DFQATT, CDR2 SNEGSKA (reference sequence). V gave up 7 bases and J gave up 10 bases; unmatched junction bases: 6. CDR3 residues: CSGAGEGEQFF. The CDR3 DNA reads as TGCAGTGGAGCGGGAGAGGGAGAGCAGTTCTTC.

In this sample, this clone turned up a few times. J is TRBJ2-5 and V is TRBV28; D is possibly TRBD2 (7 bases). The CDR3 runs 14 residues. Trimming removed 7 bases from V and 4 bases from J, with 16 bases in between. Germline loops: CDR1 MDHEN, CDR2 SYDVKM. Written as DNA, the CDR3 is TGTGCCAGCACCCCTCAGGGAGGGGGAGAGACCCAGTACTTC. This translates into CASTPQGGGETQYF.